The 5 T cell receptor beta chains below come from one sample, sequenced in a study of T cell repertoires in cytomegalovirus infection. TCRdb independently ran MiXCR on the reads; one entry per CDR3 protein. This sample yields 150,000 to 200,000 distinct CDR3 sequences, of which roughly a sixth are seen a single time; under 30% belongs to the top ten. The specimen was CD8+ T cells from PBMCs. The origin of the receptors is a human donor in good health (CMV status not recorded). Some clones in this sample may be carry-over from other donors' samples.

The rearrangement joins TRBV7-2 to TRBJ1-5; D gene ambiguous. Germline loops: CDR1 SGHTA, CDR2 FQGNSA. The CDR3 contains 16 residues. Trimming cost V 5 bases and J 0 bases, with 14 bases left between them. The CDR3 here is CASSLDGVSSNQPQHF. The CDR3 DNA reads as TGTGCCAGCAGCCTAGATGGGGTTAGTAGCAATCAGCCCCAGCATTTT.

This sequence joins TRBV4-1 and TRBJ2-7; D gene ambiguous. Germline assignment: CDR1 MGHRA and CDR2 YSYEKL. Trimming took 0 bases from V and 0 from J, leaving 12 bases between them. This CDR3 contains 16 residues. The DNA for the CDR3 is TGCGCCAGCAGCCAAGATTACGCAGGTCACTCCTACGAGCAGTACTTC. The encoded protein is CASSQDYAGHSYEQYF.

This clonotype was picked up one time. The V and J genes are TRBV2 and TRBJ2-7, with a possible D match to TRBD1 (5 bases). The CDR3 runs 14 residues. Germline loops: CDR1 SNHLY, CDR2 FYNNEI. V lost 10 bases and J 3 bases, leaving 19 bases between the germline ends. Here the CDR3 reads CATVGKGPNYEQYF. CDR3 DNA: TGTGCCACCGTCGGAAAGGGGCCTAACTACGAGCAGTACTTC. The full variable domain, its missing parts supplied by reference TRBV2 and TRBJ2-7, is EPEVTQTPSHQVTQMGQEVILRCVPISNHLYFYWYRQILGQKVEFLVSFYNNEISEKSEIFDDQFSVERPDGSNFTLKIRSTKLEDSAMYFCATVGKGPNYEQYFGPGTRLTVT.

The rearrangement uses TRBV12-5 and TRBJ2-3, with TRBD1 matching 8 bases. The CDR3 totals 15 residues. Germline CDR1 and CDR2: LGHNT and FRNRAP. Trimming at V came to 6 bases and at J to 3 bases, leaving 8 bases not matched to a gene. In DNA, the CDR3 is TGTGCTAGTGGCCCGGGACAGGAGGGGACAGATACGCAGTATTTT. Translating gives CASGPGQEGTDTQYF. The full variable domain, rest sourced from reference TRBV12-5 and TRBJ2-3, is DARVTQTPRHKVTEMGQEVTMRCQPILGHNTVFWYRQTMMQGLELLAYFRNRAPLDDSGMPKDRFSAEMPDATLATLKIQPSEPRDSAVYFCASGPGQEGTDTQYFGPGTRLTVL.

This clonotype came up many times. The CDR3 sequence: CASRTDRGPYNEQFF. The CDR3 DNA sequence: TGTGCCAGCAGGACCGACAGGGGCCCCTACAATGAGCAGTTCTTC. The rearrangement joins TRBV6-5 to TRBJ2-1, with 8 bases aligning to TRBD1. This CDR3 comprises 15 residues. Trimming at V came to 6 bases and at J to 2 bases, leaving 6 bases not matched to a gene. Germline V lookup: CDR1 MNHEY, CDR2 SVGAGI.